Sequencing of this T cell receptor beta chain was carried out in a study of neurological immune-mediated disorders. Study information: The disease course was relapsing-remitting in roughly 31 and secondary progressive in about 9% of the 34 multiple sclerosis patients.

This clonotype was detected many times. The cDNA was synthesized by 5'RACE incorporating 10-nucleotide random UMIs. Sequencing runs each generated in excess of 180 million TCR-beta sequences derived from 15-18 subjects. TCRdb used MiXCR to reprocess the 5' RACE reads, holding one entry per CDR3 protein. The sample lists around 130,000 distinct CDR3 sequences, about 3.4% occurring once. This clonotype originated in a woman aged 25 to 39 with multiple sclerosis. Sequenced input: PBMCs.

The CDR3 nucleotides read TGTGCCAGCTCACCCCTTGACGGACAGGGAGCTGCGAACACTGAAGCTTTCTTT. This gives the protein CASSPLDGQGAANTEAFF. The rearrangement joins TRBV18 to TRBJ1-1; the match to TRBD1 covers 8 bases. The germline CDR1 and CDR2 sequences are KGHSH and LQKENI. The CDR3 spans 18 residues. V dropped 3 bases and J dropped 1; count of bases not matched to a gene: 13.